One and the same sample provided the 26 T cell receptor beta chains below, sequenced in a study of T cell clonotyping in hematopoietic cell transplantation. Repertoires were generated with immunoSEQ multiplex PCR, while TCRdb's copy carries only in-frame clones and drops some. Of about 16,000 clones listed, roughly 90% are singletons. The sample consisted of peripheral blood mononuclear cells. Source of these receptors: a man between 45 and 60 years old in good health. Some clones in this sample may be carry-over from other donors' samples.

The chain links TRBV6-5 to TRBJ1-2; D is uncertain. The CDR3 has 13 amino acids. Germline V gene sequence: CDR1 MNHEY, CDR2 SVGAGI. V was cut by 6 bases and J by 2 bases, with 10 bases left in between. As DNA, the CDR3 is TGTGCCAGCAGACTGGACGGAAACTATGGCTACACCTTC. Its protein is CASRLDGNYGYTF.

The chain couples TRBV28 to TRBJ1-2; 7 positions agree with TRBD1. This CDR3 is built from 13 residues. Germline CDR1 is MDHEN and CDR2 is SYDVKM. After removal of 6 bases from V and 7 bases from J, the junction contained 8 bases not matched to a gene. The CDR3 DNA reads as TGTGCCAGCAGGACGACAGGGAGTATTGGCTACACCTTC. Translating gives CASRTTGSIGYTF.

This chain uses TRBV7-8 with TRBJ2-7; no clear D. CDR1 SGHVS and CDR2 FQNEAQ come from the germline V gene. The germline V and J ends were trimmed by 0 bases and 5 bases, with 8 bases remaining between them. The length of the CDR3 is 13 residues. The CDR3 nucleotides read TGTGCCAGCAGCTTAGCGACCAGCAACGAGCAGTACTTC. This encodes CASSLATSNEQYF.

The CDR3 sequence is CASKTGEDTGELFF. The CDR3 DNA reads as TGTGCCAGCAAAACAGGGGAGGACACCGGGGAGCTGTTTTTT. This rearrangement joins TRBV19 to TRBJ2-2, with a possible D match to TRBD1 (7 bases). V lost 9 bases to trimming and J lost 3 bases, with 14 bases between them. This CDR3 region has 14 residues. The V gene's germline CDR1 is LNHDA and CDR2 SQIVND (reference sequence). Filled out from reference TRBV19 and TRBJ2-2, the complete variable domain reads DGGITQSPKYLFRKEGQNVTLSCEQNLNHDAMYWYRQDPGQGLRLIYYSQIVNDFQKGDIAEGYSVSREKKESFPLTVTSAQKNPTAFYLCASKTGEDTGELFFGEGSRLTVL.

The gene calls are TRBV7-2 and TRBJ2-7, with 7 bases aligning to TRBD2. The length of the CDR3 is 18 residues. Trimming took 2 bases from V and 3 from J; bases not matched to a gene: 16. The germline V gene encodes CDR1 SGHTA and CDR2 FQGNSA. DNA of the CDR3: TGTGCCAGCAGCTTAACGTCAAGGTGGGCGGGGGATGGCTACGAGCAGTACTTC. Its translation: CASSLTSRWAGDGYEQYF.

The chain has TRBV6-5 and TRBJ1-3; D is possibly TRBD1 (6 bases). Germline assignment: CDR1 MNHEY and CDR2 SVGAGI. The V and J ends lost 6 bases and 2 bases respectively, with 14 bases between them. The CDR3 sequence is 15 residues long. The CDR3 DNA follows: TGTGCCAGCAGAGCAGGGGTTGGCGCTGGAAACACCATATATTTT. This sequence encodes CASRAGVGAGNTIYF.

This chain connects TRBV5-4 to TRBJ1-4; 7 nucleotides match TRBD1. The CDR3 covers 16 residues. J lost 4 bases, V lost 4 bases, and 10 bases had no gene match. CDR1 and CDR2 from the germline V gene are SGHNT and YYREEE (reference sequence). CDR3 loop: CASSQGPQGINEKLFF. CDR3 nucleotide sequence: TGTGCCAGCAGCCAAGGTCCACAGGGGATTAATGAAAAACTGTTTTTT.

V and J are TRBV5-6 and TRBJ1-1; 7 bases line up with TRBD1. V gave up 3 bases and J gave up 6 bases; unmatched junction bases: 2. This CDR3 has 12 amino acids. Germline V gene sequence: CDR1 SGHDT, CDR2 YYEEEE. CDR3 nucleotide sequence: TGTGCCAGCAGCTCAGGGGGATCTGAAGCTTTCTTT. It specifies CASSSGGSEAFF.

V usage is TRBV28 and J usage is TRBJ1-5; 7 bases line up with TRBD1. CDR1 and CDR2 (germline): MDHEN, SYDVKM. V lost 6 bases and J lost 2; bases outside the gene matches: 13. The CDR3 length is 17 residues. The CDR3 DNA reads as TGTGCCAGCAGAGGAGACAGGGTTCGAGGGGGCAATCAGCCCCAGCATTTT. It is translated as CASRGDRVRGGNQPQHF.

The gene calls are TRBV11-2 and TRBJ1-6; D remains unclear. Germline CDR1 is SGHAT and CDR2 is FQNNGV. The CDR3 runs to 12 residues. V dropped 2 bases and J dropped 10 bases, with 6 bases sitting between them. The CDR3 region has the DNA TGTGCCAGCAGCTTACCGGGCTCACCCCTCCACTTT. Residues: CASSLPGSPLHF.

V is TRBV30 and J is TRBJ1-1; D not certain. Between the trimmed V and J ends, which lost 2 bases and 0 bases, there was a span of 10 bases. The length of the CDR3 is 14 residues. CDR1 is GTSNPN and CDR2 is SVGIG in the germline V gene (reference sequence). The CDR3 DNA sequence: TGTGCCTGGAGTAAAAGGGTGGTGAACACTGAAGCTTTCTTT. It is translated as CAWSKRVVNTEAFF.

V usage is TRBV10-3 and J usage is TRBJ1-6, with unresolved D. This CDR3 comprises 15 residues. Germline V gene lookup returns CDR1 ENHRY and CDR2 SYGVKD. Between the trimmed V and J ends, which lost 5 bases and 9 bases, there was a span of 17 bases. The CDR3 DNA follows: TGTGCCATCAGTCCAGGAATAAAAGATGGTTCACCCCTCCACTTT. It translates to CAISPGIKDGSPLHF.

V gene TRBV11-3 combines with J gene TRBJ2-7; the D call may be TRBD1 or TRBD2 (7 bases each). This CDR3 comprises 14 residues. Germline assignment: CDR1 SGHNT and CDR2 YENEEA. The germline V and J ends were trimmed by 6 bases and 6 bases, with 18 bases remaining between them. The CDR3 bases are TGTGCCAGCAGTCATCCCGGCAGGGGGGGCGAGCAGTACTTC. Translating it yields CASSHPGRGGEQYF.

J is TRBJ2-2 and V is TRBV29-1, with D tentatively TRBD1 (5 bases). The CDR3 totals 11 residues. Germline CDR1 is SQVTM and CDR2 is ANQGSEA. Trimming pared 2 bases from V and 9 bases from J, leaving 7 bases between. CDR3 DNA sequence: TGCAGCGTTGAACAGGGTCGGGAGCTGTTTTTT. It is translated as CSVEQGRELFF.

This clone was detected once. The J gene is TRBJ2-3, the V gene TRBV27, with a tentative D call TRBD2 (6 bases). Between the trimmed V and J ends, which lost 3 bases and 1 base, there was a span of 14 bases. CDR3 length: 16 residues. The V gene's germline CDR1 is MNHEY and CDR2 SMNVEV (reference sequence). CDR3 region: CASSFLPGEGTDTQYF. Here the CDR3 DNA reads TGTGCCAGCAGTTTCCTTCCGGGGGAGGGCACAGATACGCAGTATTTT.

The CDR3 here is CASSGAGFYGYTF. The CDR3 bases are TGCGCCAGCAGCGGAGCGGGTTTCTATGGCTACACCTTC. V is TRBV4-1 and J is TRBJ1-2; D is unresolved. CDR1 is MGHRA, CDR2 YSYEKL, per germline. The CDR3 runs 13 residues. With 5 bases removed from V and 4 bases from J, the gap between germline ends came to 11 bases.

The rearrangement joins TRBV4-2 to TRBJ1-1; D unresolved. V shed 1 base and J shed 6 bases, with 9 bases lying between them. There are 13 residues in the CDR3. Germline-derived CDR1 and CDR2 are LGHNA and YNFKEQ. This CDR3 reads CASSQVYDAEAFF. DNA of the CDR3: TGTGCCAGCAGCCAAGTCTACGACGCTGAAGCTTTCTTT.

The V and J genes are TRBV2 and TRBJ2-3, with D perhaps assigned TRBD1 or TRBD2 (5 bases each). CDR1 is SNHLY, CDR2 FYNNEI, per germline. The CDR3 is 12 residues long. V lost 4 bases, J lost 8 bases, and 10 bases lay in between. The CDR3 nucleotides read TGTGCCAGCAGTGCGGGGCGGGTTACGCAGTATTTT. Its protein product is CASSAGRVTQYF.

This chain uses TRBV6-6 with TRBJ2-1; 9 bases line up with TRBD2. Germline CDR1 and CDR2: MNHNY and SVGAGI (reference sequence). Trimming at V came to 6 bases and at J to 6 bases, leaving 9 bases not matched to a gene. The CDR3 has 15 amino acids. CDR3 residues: CASSRSGGLGNEQFF. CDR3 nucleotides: TGTGCCAGCAGCCGCAGCGGGGGGCTCGGCAATGAGCAGTTCTTC.

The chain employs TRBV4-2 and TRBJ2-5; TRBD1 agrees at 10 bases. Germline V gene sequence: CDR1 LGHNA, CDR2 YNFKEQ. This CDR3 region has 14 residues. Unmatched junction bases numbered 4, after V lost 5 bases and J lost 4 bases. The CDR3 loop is CASSRQGAPETQYF. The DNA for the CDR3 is TGTGCCAGCAGCAGACAGGGGGCTCCAGAGACCCAGTACTTC.

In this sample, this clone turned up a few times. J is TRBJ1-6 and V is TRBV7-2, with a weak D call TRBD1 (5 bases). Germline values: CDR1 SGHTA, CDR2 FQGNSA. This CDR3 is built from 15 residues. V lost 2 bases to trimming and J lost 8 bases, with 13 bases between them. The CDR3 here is CASSLREARDSPLHF. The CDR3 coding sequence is TGTGCCAGCAGCTTAAGGGAGGCCAGGGATTCACCCCTCCACTTT.

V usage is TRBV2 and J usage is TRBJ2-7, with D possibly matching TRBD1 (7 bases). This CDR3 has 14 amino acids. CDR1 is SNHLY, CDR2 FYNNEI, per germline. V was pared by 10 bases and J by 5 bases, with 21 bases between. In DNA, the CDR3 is TGTGCCACTACGCGGGGCAGGGGGGACCACGAGCAGTACTTC. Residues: CATTRGRGDHEQYF.

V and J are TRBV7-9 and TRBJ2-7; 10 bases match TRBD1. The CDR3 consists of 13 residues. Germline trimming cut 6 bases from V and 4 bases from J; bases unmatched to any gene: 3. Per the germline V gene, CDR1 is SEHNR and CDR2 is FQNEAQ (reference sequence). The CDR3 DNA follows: TGTGCCAGCAGGTCGGACAGGGGGTACGAGCAGTACTTC. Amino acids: CASRSDRGYEQYF.

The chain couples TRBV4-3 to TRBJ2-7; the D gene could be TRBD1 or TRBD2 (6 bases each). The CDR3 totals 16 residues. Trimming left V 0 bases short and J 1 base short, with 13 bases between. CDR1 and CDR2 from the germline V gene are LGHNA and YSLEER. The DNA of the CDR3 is TGCGCCAGCAGCCAAGATCTTAGGGGGGAGTCCTACGAGCAGTACTTC. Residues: CASSQDLRGESYEQYF.

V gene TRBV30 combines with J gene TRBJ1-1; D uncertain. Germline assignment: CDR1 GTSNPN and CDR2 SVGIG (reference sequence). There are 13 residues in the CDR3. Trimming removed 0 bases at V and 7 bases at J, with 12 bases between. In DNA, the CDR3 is TGTGCCTGGAGTGTAGCAGTGGCCCTTGAAGCTTTCTTT. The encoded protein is CAWSVAVALEAFF.

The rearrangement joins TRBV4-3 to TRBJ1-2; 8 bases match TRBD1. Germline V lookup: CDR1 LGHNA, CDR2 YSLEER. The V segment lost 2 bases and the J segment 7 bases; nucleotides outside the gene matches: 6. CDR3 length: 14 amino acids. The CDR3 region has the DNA TGCGCCAGCAGCCAATCCACAGGGGGTGGTGGCTACACCTTC. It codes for CASSQSTGGGGYTF.